A selection of T cell receptor beta chains follows, all from one sample in a study of blood T cell repertoires in COVID-19. Only in-frame clones appear in the TCRdb table, and some are missing; sequencing was by immunoSEQ multiplex PCR. The sample lists 400,000 to 450,000 clones, 86% seen once, with more than 1.4% in the top ten. Sequencing was performed on peripheral blood. Receptors were obtained from a woman younger than 45 with active or convalescent COVID-19. Both conserved end residues are part of each CDR3. D genes are given only for firm matches. A row's size may be missing; if present it is once, few, many or a size class.

v_gene	d_gene	abundance	j_gene	CDR3nt	CDR3aa
TRBV19	TRBD1	NA	TRBJ1-4	TGTGCCAGTAGCAACCTTGGGGACAGGGTTTGGGAAAAACTGTTTTTT	CASSNLGDRVWEKLFF
TRBV5-1	TRBD1	NA	TRBJ2-7	TGCGCCAGCAGCTTGGGGGACAGGATCTCCTACGAGCAGTACTTC	CASSLGDRISYEQYF
TRBV7-8	NA	NA	TRBJ2-3	TGTGCCAGCAGCCCCCGGGAAGTCACAGATACGCAGTATTTT	CASSPREVTDTQYF
TRBV10-3	NA	NA	TRBJ1-5	TGTGCCATCAGTGAGTCTGCAGGGGAGGGTCAGCCCCAGCATTTT	CAISESAGEGQPQHF
TRBV27	NA	NA	TRBJ2-3	TGTGCCAGCAGTTTATTTCCCCCGGGGGAGGTGTTGGATACGCAGTATTTT	CASSLFPPGEVLDTQYF
TRBV4-2	NA	few	TRBJ2-2	TGTGCCAGCAGCCAAGATCTACAGGGAGTTCCCGGGGAGCTGTTTTTT	CASSQDLQGVPGELFF
TRBV19	TRBD2	NA	TRBJ2-1	TGTGCCAGTAGTACTAGCGGGATGGAAGGTGAGCAGTTCTTC	CASSTSGMEGEQFF
TRBV5-1	NA	NA	TRBJ1-1	TGCGCCAGCTCCAGGGGAGGGGATACTGAAGCTTTCTTT	CASSRGGDTEAFF
TRBV6-5	NA	NA	TRBJ2-7	TGTGCCAGCAGTCAGGGCATCCACGAGCAGTACTTC	CASSQGIHEQYF
TRBV7-6	NA	NA	TRBJ1-1	TGTGCCAGCAGCTTAGGATCACAGGGCCTTACTGAAGCTTTCTTT	CASSLGSQGLTEAFF
TRBV3-1/TRBV3-2	NA	NA	TRBJ1-1	TGTGCCAGCAGCCAAGAACCAGGGGCCGTAACTGAAGCTTTCTTT	CASSQEPGAVTEAFF
TRBV2	TRBD1	NA	TRBJ2-3	TGTGCCAGCAGTAAGGGACAGGGGGCCGATACGCAGTATTTT	CASSKGQGADTQYF
TRBV11-2	NA	NA	TRBJ1-3	TGTGCCAGCAGCATCAACTCAGGCCTAACTGGAAACACCATATATTTT	CASSINSGLTGNTIYF
TRBV27	NA	NA	TRBJ1-4	TGTGCCAGCAGTCGGGGTCGAAACCGAAATGAAAAACTGTTTTTT	CASSRGRNRNEKLFF
TRBV14	NA	NA	TRBJ1-1	TGTGCCAGCAGCCAAGCGACTTACACTGAAGCTTTCTTT	CASSQATYTEAFF
TRBV7-9	NA	once	TRBJ1-3	TGTGCCAGCAGCTTTCTTCCCCCAAGCAATGGAAACACCATATATTTT	CASSFLPPSNGNTIYF
TRBV29-1	NA	once	TRBJ1-2	TGCAGCGTCAACCCATACGGTCAGGGCAACTATGGCTACACCTTC	CSVNPYGQGNYGYTF
TRBV4-2	TRBD2	few	TRBJ2-7	TGTGCCAGCAGCCAAGCGGCCCTAGCGGGAGACCTCGAGCAGTACTTC	CASSQAALAGDLEQYF
TRBV5-6	NA	NA	TRBJ1-5	TGTGCCAGCAGCTTTGGGGCTGGTCAGCCCCAGCATTTT	CASSFGAGQPQHF
TRBV5-4	TRBD2	NA	TRBJ2-5	TGTGCCAGCAGCTTGGGCTCCGGAGCGGGAGGGGCCCAGTACTTC	CASSLGSGAGGAQYF
TRBV7-2	NA	NA	TRBJ2-2	TGTGCCAGCAGCTCAGGGGTTGCCGGGGAGCTGTTTTTT	CASSSGVAGELFF
TRBV10-1	TRBD2	NA	TRBJ2-5	TGCGCCAGCATGCGTAGCGGGGGGCCCTCTGTCGAGACCCAGTACTTC	CASMRSGGPSVETQYF
TRBV6-2/TRBV6-3	NA	NA	TRBJ1-5	TGTGCCAGCAGTTATACGGCAGGTTTTCAGCCCCAGCATTTT	CASSYTAGFQPQHF
TRBV2	TRBD1	NA	TRBJ1-6	TGTGCCAGCAGTGGGGACAGCCATAATTCACCCCTCCACTTT	CASSGDSHNSPLHF
TRBV5-1	TRBD1	once	TRBJ1-1	TGCGCCAGCAGCTTGGCCACGTTCGGGACAGGGACTGAAGCTTTCTTT	CASSLATFGTGTEAFF
TRBV2	NA	NA	TRBJ1-4	TGTGCCAGCATGAACACCGGGGAAAAACTGTTTTTT	CASMNTGEKLFF
TRBV9	NA	NA	TRBJ1-1	TGTGCCAGCAGCCCCCAGGGGAACACTGAAGCTTTCTTT	CASSPQGNTEAFF
TRBV3-1/TRBV3-2	NA	NA	TRBJ2-3	TGTGCCAGCAGCCAAGGGGGGCGAGGTACGCAGTATTTT	CASSQGGRGTQYF
TRBV18	NA	NA	TRBJ1-1	TGTGCCAGCTCACTTCAGCGAGAGAAGACTGAAGCTTTCTTT	CASSLQREKTEAFF
TRBV5-1	TRBD2	once	TRBJ2-1	TGCGCCAGCAGCGGGGGGGACTTCGCCAATGAGCAGTTCTTC	CASSGGDFANEQFF
TRBV18	TRBD1	NA	TRBJ1-1	TGTGCCAGCTCACCACGGGGAGGACAGGGTGACACTGAAGCTTTCTTT	CASSPRGGQGDTEAFF
TRBV3-1/TRBV3-2	NA	NA	TRBJ1-3	TGTGCCAGCAGCCTAGCCGCGGGAGGCTCTGGAAACACCATATATTTT	CASSLAAGGSGNTIYF
TRBV4-1	NA	once	TRBJ1-2	TGCGCCAGCAGCCAGGGCTTCGGAAATGGCTACACCTTC	CASSQGFGNGYTF
TRBV4-1	TRBD1	NA	TRBJ1-1	TGCGCCAGCAGCCAGGGGGACAGCTTGGTGAACACTGAAGCTTTCTTT	CASSQGDSLVNTEAFF
TRBV5-4	TRBD2	NA	TRBJ2-1	TGTGCCAGCAGCTTGTCCGAGCGGGATTGGGATGAGCAGTTCTTC	CASSLSERDWDEQFF
TRBV12-3/TRBV12-4	NA	NA	TRBJ2-1	TGTGCCAGCAGGGGGGGCTACAATGAGCAGTTCTTC	CASRGGYNEQFF
TRBV12-5	NA	NA	TRBJ1-1	TGTGCTAGTGGTTTGGGACAGTACACTGAAGCTTTCTTT	CASGLGQYTEAFF
TRBV7-8	TRBD2	NA	TRBJ2-7	TGTGCCAGCAGCTACAACTTAGCGGGTGAGCAGTACTTC	CASSYNLAGEQYF
TRBV30	TRBD2	once	TRBJ2-3	TGTGCCTGGAGAGTGGGAGGGAGTGCAGATACGCAGTATTTT	CAWRVGGSADTQYF